A selection of T cell receptor beta chains follows, all from one sample in a study of blood T cells in healthy people across ages. In TCRdb, the 5' RACE reads were re-called with MiXCR into one record per CDR3 protein. The table includes around 800,000 distinct CDR3 sequences, about half detected once. Sequencing was done on a sample of blood. These receptors were obtained from a man older than 75 in good health. Both conserved end residues are part of each CDR3. A D gene is named only where the DNA matches it firmly. Part of the rows lack a size; the others show once, few, many or a class for expanded clones.

clone_size d_call j_call v_call cdr3_nt cdr3_aa
many - TRBJ2-7 TRBV7-2 TGTGCCAGCAGCCTAAAAGGAGATAGCCTTTCTCCCTACGAGCAGTACTTC CASSLKGDSLSPYEQYF
- TRBD2 TRBJ2-1 TRBV5-5 TGTGCCAGCAGCTTGGAGGTAGCGGGAGTCAATGAGCAGTTCTTC CASSLEVAGVNEQFF
many TRBD2 TRBJ2-1 TRBV29-1 TGCAGCGTTGGGGGTACTAGCGGGTCCTACAATGAGCAGTTCTTC CSVGGTSGSYNEQFF
- - TRBJ2-3 TRBV5-6 TGTGCCAGCAGCTTTGGTGAGGCAGATACGCAGTATTTT CASSFGEADTQYF
many TRBD1 TRBJ1-2 TRBV29-1 TGCAGCGTTGATGGGGGACAGGGGGCGATAGGCTACACCTTC CSVDGGQGAIGYTF
- - TRBJ2-7 TRBV5-1 TGCGCCAGCAGCCTTCGACTGGATGCCTACGAGCAGTACTTC CASSLRLDAYEQYF
few - TRBJ2-1 TRBV12-3/TRBV12-4 TGTGCCAGCAGTTCGGGACTCCACAGAGAGCAGTTCTTC CASSSGLHREQFF
- TRBD1 TRBJ1-2 TRBV9 TGTGCCAGCAGCGGGCGGACAGGAGGAGGCTACACCTTC CASSGRTGGGYTF
few TRBD2 TRBJ2-7 TRBV10-3 TGTGCCATCAGTGAGTACGGGCCTAGCGGGAGGAGCTACAATGAGCAGTACTTC CAISEYGPSGRSYNEQYF
once TRBD1 TRBJ1-2 TRBV29-1 TGCGGCGTCGCCGACAGGGGCGCGTATGGCTACACCTTC CGVADRGAYGYTF
- - TRBJ1-6 TRBV27 TGTGCCAGCAGTTTACGGGTTAATTCACCCCTCCACTTT CASSLRVNSPLHF
- - TRBJ2-3 TRBV7-2 TGTGCCAGCAAGTGGGGGGCCACAGATACGCAGTATTTT CASKWGATDTQYF
- - TRBJ1-6 TRBV7-2 TGTGCCAGCAGCTTAAGACAGAGTAACTCACCCCTCCACTTT CASSLRQSNSPLHF
many TRBD1 TRBJ2-3 TRBV7-2 TGTGCCAGCAGCCCCAGGACAGGGTCAGATACGCAGTATTTT CASSPRTGSDTQYF
- - TRBJ1-5 TRBV29-1 TGCAGCGTTGAAAGGGGGGACGGGGCCCAGCATTTT CSVERGDGAQHF
many - TRBJ2-7 TRBV20-1 TGCAGTGCTAGAGGGTATCGAGGCGAGCAGTACTTC CSARGYRGEQYF
few - TRBJ1-6 TRBV6-5 TGTGCCAGCAGTTACAGGAGCTCCTATAATTCACCCCTCCACTTT CASSYRSSYNSPLHF
- - TRBJ1-4 TRBV12-3/TRBV12-4 TGTGCCAGCAGTTCCGACAGCGATGAAGGTGAAAAACTGTTTTTT CASSSDSDEGEKLFF
few - TRBJ2-5 TRBV4-1 TGCGCCAGCAGCCAAGATCGGACGGCCCCAAGGGCCCAGTACTTC CASSQDRTAPRAQYF
- TRBD2 TRBJ2-1 TRBV18 TGTGCCAGCTCAAAAGGACTAGCGGGAGGCCTGGCTGATGAGCAGTTCTTC CASSKGLAGGLADEQFF
- - TRBJ2-5 TRBV27 TGTGCCAGCAGTTTAGTCGGTTCGGCTAGGTTGAGGGAGACCCAGTACTTC CASSLVGSARLRETQYF
- TRBD2 TRBJ2-7 TRBV12-3/TRBV12-4 TGTGCCAGCAGCCGCGGGACTAGCGGGAGGGTATACTACGAGCAGTACTTC CASSRGTSGRVYYEQYF
- TRBD1 TRBJ1-2 TRBV6-5 TGTGCCAGCAGTTACTCGAGTTGGGACAGGGCCGTCGGCTTCACCTTC CASSYSSWDRAVGFTF
- - TRBJ2-7 TRBV6-6 TGTGCCAGCAGGGGACCTAGTGGGGAGCAGTACTTC CASRGPSGEQYF
- TRBD2 TRBJ2-5 TRBV29-1 TGCAGCGTTGAAGGTAGCGGGAGAGAGACCCAGTACTTC CSVEGSGRETQYF
once - TRBJ2-1 TRBV7-2 TGTGCCAGCAGTCCAACGGCAAGTGACAGCTCCTACAATGAGCAGTTCTTC CASSPTASDSSYNEQFF
- - TRBJ2-7 TRBV28 TGTGCCAGCAGTTCCCCCCCTGGGTACTCCTACGAGCAGTACTTC CASSSPPGYSYEQYF
- - TRBJ2-1 TRBV28 TGTGCCAGCAGTTTCGATATTACAAATGAGCAGTTCTTC CASSFDITNEQFF
- TRBD2 TRBJ2-6 TRBV4-1 TGCGCCAGCAGCCAACAAATTAGCGGGATAGGACCTGGGGCCAACGTCCTGACTTTC CASSQQISGIGPGANVLTF
few TRBD2 TRBJ2-1 TRBV7-9 TGTGCCAGCAGCTCTAGCGGGAGCCTATACAATGAGCAGTTCTTC CASSSSGSLYNEQFF
- TRBD2 TRBJ2-1 TRBV20-1 TGCAGTGGTAAAGCGGGGGGGTACAATGAGCAGTTCTTC CSGKAGGYNEQFF
few - TRBJ2-1 TRBV28 TGTGCCAGCAGTCTGTTCCGGGGGAGCGTCGAGCAGTTCTTC CASSLFRGSVEQFF
- TRBD2 TRBJ2-5 TRBV28 TGTGCCAGCAGTTTACTGAGCGGGGGGGCCTTGGAGACCCAGTACTTC CASSLLSGGALETQYF
few - TRBJ2-7 TRBV18 TGTGCCAGCTCACCACCGGGGGTAGCCTACGAGCAGTACTTC CASSPPGVAYEQYF
- TRBD1 TRBJ1-4 TRBV5-7 TGTGCCAGCAGCTTGGCGGGAGGGGGCGCTTCAAAGGAAAAACTGTTTTTT CASSLAGGGASKEKLFF
- TRBD2 TRBJ2-7 TRBV29-1 TGCAGCGCCCGGACTAGCGGGAGGGACGAGCAGTACTTC CSARTSGRDEQYF
- TRBD1 TRBJ2-5 TRBV25-1 TGTGCCAGCAGTGAATACACCACCCAGGGGGCACGGGAGACCCAGTACTTC CASSEYTTQGARETQYF
few TRBD2 TRBJ2-4 TRBV11-3 TGTGCCAGCAGCTTTAATATAGCGGGAGGCTACAGGGGCAAAAACATTCAGTACTTC CASSFNIAGGYRGKNIQYF
few TRBD2 TRBJ2-7 TRBV29-1 TGCAGCGTTGCCCCGACTAGCGGGTACAATGAGCAGTACTTC CSVAPTSGYNEQYF
- TRBD1 TRBJ1-5 TRBV28 TGTGCCAGCAGTGGGACAGGGGGCGGCAATCAGCCCCAGCATTTT CASSGTGGGNQPQHF
- - TRBJ2-3 TRBV7-6 TGTGCCAGCAGCTTTCCCCCCGATACGCAGTATTTT CASSFPPDTQYF
- - TRBJ1-2 TRBV7-9 TGTGCCAGCAGCTCTCTGCGGGACTATGGCTACACCTTC CASSSLRDYGYTF
- TRBD1 TRBJ2-1 TRBV5-1 TGCGCCAGCAGGGGCGGGACAGGGAGCTACAATGAGCAGTTCTTC CASRGGTGSYNEQFF
- TRBD2 TRBJ2-3 TRBV4-3 TGCGCCAGCGGCCTCCGGACTAGCGGGAGTGTAGATACGCAGTATTTT CASGLRTSGSVDTQYF
few TRBD2 TRBJ2-5 TRBV20-1 TGCAGTGCTAGAGATAGCGGGAGGGCCTGGGAGACCCAGTACTTC CSARDSGRAWETQYF
- - TRBJ2-2 TRBV6-1 TGTGCCAGCAGTGAAGTGGGAGACACCGGGGAGCTGTTTTTT CASSEVGDTGELFF
few - TRBJ1-6 TRBV7-2 TGTGCCAGCAGCTCGGGAGGGGGTCGGAGCTCCTATAATTCACCCCTCCACTTT CASSSGGGRSSYNSPLHF
- TRBD2 TRBJ2-3 TRBV19 TGTGCCAGTAGTACAATCCTGGGGGGGAACACAGATACGCAGTATTTT CASSTILGGNTDTQYF
many - TRBJ2-3 TRBV27 TGTGCCAGCAGTTCAACATTGGGGGGCAACACAGATACGCAGTATTTT CASSSTLGGNTDTQYF
- TRBD2 TRBJ2-7 TRBV12-3/TRBV12-4 TGTGCCAGCAGGCCGGGACTAGGAACCTACGAGCAGTACTTC CASRPGLGTYEQYF
- - TRBJ2-7 TRBV7-9 TGTGCCAGCAGCCGTCGGGACCCCCGAAGGGACGAGCAGTACTTC CASSRRDPRRDEQYF
- - TRBJ2-1 TRBV4-1 TGCGCCAGCAGCCAAGCGGCAGGGGCCCGAATCGCCAATGAGCAGTTCTTC CASSQAAGARIANEQFF
- - TRBJ2-3 TRBV11-3 TGTGCCAGCAGCTTAGATAAGGGGCTAGATACGCAGTATTTT CASSLDKGLDTQYF
few - TRBJ1-5 TRBV27 TGTGCCAGCAGTTTTTCTGAAAGGAATCAGCCCCAGCATTTT CASSFSERNQPQHF